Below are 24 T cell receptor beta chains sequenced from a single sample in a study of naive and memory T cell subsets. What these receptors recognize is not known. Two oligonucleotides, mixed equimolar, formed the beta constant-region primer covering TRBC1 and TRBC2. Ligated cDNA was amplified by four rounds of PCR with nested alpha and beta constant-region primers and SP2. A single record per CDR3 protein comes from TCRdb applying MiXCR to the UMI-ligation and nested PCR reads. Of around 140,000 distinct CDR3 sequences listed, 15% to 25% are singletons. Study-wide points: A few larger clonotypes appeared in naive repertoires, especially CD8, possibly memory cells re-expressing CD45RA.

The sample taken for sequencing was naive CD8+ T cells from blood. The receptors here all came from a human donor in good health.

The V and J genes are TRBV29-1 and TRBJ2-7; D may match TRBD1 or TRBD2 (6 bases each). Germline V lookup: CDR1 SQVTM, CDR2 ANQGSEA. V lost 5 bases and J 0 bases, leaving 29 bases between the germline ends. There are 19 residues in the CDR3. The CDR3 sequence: CSVFLPPGGGKLDSYEQYF. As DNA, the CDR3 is TGCAGCGTTTTTCTCCCCCCCGGGGGCGGGAAACTAGACTCCTACGAGCAGTACTTC.

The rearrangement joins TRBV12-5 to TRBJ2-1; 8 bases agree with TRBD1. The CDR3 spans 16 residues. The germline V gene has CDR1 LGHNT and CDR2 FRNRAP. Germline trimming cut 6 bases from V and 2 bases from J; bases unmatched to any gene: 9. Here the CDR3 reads CASGFTTGEAYNEQFF. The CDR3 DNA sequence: TGTGCTAGTGGCTTCACGACAGGGGAGGCCTACAATGAGCAGTTCTTC.

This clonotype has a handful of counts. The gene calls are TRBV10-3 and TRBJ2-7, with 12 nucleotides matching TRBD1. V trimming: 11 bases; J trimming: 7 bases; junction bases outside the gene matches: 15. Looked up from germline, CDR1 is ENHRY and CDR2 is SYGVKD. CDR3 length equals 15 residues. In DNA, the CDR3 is TGTGCCGCGGAAAGGGTCGGGACAGGGGGCAGAGAGCAGTACTTC. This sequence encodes CAAERVGTGGREQYF.

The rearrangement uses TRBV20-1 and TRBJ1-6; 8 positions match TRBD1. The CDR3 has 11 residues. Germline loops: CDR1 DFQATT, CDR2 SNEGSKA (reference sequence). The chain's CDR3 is CRAGGNSPLHF. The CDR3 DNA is TGCAGGGCAGGGGGCAATTCACCCCTCCACTTT.

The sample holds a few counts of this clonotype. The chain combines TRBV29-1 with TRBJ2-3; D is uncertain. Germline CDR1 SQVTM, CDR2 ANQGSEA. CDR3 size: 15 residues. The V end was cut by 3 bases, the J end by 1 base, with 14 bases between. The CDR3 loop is CSVESSEVGTDTQYF. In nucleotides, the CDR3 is TGCAGCGTTGAGAGCTCGGAAGTCGGCACAGATACGCAGTATTTT.

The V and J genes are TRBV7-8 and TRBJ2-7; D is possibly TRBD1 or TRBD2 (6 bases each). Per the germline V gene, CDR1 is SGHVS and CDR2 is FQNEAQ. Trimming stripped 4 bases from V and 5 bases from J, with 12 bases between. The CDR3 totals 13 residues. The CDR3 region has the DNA TGTGCCAGCAGCTGGCGGGACACCAACGAGCAGTACTTC. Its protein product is CASSWRDTNEQYF.

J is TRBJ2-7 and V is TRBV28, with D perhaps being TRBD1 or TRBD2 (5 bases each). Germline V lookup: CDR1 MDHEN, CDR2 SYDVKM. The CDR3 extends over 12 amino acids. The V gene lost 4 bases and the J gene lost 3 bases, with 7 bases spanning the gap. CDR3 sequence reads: CASSWDLYEQYF. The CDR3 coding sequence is TGTGCCAGCAGTTGGGACCTCTACGAGCAGTACTTC. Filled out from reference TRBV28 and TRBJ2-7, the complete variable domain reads DVKVTQSSRYLVKRTGEKVFLECVQDMDHENMFWYRQDPGLGLRLIYFSYDVKMKEKGDIPEGYSVSREKKERFSLILESASTNQTSMYLCASSWDLYEQYFGPGTRLTVT.

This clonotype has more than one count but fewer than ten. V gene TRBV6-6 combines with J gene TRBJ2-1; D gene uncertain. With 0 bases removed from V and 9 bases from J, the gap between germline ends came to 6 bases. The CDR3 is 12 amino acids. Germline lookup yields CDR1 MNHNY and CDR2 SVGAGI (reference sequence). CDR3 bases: TGTGCCAGCAGTTACTCGGACGGTGAGCAGTTCTTC. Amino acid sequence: CASSYSDGEQFF.

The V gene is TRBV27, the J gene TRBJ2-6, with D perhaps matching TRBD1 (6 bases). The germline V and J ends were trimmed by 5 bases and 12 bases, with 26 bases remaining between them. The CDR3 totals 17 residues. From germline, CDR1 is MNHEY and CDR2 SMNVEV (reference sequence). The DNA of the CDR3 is TGTGCCAGCAGTCCCCATCAGGGGCCCGTCCCCAAGGGCGTCCTGACTTTC. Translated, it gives CASSPHQGPVPKGVLTF. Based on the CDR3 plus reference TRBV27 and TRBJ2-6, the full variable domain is EAQVTQNPRYLITVTGKKLTVTCSQNMNHEYMSWYRQDPGLGLRQIYYSMNVEVTDKGDVPEGYKVSRKEKRNFPLILESPSPNQTSLYFCASSPHQGPVPKGVLTFGAGSRLTVL.

The CDR3 DNA reads as TGTGCCAGCAGTTACTCATACAATGAGCAGTTCTTC. This translates into CASSYSYNEQFF. This chain uses TRBV6-6 with TRBJ2-1; the D is unclear. V was cut by 0 bases and J by 4 bases, with 1 base left in between. The CDR3 sequence is 12 residues long. Germline lookup yields CDR1 MNHNY and CDR2 SVGAGI (reference sequence).

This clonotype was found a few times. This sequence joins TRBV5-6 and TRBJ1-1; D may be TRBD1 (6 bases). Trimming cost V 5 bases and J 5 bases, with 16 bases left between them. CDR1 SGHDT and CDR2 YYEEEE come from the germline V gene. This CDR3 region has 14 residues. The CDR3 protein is CASRGWGARTEAFF. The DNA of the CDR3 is TGTGCCAGCAGGGGATGGGGGGCGCGAACTGAAGCTTTCTTT.

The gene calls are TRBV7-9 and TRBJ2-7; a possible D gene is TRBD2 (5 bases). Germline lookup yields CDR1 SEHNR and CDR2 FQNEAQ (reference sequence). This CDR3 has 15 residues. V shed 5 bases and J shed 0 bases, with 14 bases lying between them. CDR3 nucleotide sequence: TGTGCCAGCAGCCCCCGGAGGAGGAGCTCCTACGAGCAGTACTTC. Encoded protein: CASSPRRRSSYEQYF.

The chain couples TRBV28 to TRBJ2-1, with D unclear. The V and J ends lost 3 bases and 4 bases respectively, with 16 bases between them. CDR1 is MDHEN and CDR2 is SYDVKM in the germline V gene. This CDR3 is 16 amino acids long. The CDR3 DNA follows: TGTGCCAGCAGTTTCCCAGGTGCGTCGCAATACAATGAGCAGTTCTTC. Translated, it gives CASSFPGASQYNEQFF.

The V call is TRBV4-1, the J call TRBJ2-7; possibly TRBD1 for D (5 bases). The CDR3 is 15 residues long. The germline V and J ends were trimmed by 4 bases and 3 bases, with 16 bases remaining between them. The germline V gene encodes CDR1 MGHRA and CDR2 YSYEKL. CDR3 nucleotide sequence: TGCGCCAGCAGCCTTTCCGTGACAGAGGTCTACGAGCAGTACTTC. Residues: CASSLSVTEVYEQYF.

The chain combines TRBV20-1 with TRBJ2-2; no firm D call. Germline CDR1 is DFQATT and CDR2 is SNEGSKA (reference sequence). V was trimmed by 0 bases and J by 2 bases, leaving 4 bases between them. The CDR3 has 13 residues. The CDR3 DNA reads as TGCAGTGCTAGAGATTACAACACCGGGGAGCTGTTTTTT. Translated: CSARDYNTGELFF.

The CDR3 is CASSQENRETEAFF. The DNA of the CDR3 is TGTGCCAGCAGCCAAGAGAACAGGGAGACTGAAGCTTTCTTT. The chain uses TRBV3-1 and TRBJ1-1; D is possibly TRBD1 (6 bases). Germline V CDR1 and CDR2: LGHDT, YNNKEL (reference sequence). V was trimmed by 0 bases and J by 5 bases, leaving 10 bases between them. The CDR3 is 14 amino acids.

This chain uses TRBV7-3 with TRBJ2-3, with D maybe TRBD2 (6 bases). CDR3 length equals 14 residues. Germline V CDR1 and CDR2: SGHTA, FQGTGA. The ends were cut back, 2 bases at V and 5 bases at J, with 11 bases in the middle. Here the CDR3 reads CASSLGGSGDTQYF. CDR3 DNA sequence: TGTGCCAGCAGCTTAGGTGGTAGCGGAGATACGCAGTATTTT. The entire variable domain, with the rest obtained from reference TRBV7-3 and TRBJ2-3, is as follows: GAGVSQTPSNKVTEKGKYVELRCDPISGHTALYWYRQSLGQGPEFLIYFQGTGAADDSGLPNDRFFAVRPEGSVSTLKIQRTERGDSAVYLCASSLGGSGDTQYFGPGTRLTVL.

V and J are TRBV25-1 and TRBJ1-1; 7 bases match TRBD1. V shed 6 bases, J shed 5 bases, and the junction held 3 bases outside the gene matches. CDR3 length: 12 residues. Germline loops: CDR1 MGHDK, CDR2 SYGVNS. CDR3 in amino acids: CASRTGQTEAFF. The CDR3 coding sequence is TGTGCCAGCAGGACAGGGCAGACTGAAGCTTTCTTT.

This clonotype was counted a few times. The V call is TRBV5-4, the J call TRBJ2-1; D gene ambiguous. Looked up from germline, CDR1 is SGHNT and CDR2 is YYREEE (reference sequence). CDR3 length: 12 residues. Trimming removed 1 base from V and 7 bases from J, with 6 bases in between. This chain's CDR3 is CASSLMGNEQFF. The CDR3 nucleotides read TGTGCCAGCAGCTTGATGGGGAATGAGCAGTTCTTC.

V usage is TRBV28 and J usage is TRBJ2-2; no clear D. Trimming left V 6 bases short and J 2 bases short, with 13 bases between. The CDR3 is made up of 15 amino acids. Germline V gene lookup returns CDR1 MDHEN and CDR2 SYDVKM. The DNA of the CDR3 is TGTGCCAGCAGCTTTACGGGCCCAAACACCGGGGAGCTGTTTTTT. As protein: CASSFTGPNTGELFF.

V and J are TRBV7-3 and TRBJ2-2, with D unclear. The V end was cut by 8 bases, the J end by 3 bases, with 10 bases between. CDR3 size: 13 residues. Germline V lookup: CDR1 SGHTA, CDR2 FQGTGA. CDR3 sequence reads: CASGAGHTGELFF. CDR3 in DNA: TGTGCCAGCGGCGCAGGACACACCGGGGAGCTGTTTTTT.

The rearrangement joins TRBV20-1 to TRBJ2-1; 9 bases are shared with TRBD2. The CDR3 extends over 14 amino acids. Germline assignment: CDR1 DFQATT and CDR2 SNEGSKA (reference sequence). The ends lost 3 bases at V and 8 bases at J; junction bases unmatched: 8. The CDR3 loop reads CSARDSGTSHEQFF. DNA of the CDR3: TGCAGTGCTAGGGACTCCGGGACTAGCCATGAGCAGTTCTTC.

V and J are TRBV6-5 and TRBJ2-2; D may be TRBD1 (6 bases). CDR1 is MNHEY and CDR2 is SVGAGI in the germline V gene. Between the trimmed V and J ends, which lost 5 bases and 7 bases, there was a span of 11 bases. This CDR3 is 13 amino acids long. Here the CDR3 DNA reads TGTGCCAGCAGTGCAACAGGGTACGGGGAGCTGTTTTTT. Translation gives CASSATGYGELFF.

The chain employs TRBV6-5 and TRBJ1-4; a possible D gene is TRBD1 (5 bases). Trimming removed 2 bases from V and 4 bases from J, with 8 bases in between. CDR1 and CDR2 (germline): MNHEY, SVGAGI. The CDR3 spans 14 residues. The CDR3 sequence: CASSYDSINEKLFF. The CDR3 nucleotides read TGTGCCAGCAGTTACGACAGCATTAATGAAAAACTGTTTTTT.